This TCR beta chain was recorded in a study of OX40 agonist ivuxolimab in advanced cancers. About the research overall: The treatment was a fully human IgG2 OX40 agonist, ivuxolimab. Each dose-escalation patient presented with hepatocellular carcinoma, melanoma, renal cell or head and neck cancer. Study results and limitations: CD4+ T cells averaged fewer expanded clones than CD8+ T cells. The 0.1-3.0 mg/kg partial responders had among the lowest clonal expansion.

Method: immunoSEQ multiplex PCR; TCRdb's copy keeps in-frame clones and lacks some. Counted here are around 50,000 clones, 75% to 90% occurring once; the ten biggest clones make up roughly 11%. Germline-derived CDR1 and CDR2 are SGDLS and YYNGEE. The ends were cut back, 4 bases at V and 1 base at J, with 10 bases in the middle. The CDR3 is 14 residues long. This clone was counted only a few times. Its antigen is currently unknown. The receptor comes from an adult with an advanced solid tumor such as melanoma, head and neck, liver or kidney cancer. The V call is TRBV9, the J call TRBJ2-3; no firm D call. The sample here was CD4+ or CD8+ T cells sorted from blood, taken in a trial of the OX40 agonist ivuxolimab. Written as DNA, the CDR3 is TGTGCCAGCAGCCTAGGATGGGGCACAGATACGCAGTATTTT. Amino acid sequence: CASSLGWGTDTQYF.